This T cell receptor (beta chain) was profiled in a study of blood T cell repertoires in COVID-19. Study-wide background: PBMCs, B-cell-depleted T cells, or T cells provided the cDNA or gDNA that made up the material.

The CDR3 covers 17 residues. In germline, CDR1 is LNHDA, CDR2 SQIVND (reference sequence). With V trimmed by 3 bases and J by 2 bases, 8 bases remained unmatched. Here immunoSEQ multiplex PCR was the method, and the copy in TCRdb shows in-frame clones only, minus some. The sample carries 150,000 or so clones, about 88% recorded once. Sequenced: peripheral blood. The chain couples TRBV19 to TRBJ2-4; 9 bases map to TRBD2. This receptor was obtained from a woman between 45 and 60 years old with COVID-19, enrolled during active disease. The CDR3 sequence: CASSIRSGGFTKNIQYF. The CDR3 DNA reads TGTGCCAGTAGTATCCGTAGCGGGGGCTTCACCAAAAACATTCAGTACTTC.